The entry below describes one T cell receptor beta chain. This CDR3 region has 16 residues. The junction had 3 bases not matched to a gene; V was cut back by 5 bases and J by 4 bases. CDR1 SGHTA and CDR2 FQGTGA come from the germline V gene. The entry originates in a study of blood T cell repertoires in COVID-19. Method: immunoSEQ multiplex PCR; TCRdb's copy keeps in-frame clones and lacks some. Altogether 68,000 or so clones are present, roughly 78% being singletons, with the ten largest covering 30% to 40%. This receptor was taken from a human donor in a cohort sampled during active COVID-19. V usage is TRBV7-3 and J usage is TRBJ2-1, with 15 bases aligning to TRBD2. The specimen sequenced was peripheral blood. Written as DNA, the CDR3 is TGTGCCAGCAGCCCGGGGACTAGCGGGAGGTACAATGAGCAGTTCTTC. This codes for CASSPGTSGRYNEQFF.